The source of this TCR beta chain is a study of blood T cell repertoires in COVID-19. About the research overall: Collection of acute and convalescent COVID-19 samples took place in the United States, Italy and Spain. PBMCs, B-cell-depleted T cells, or T cells were the source of the cDNA or gDNA that made up the material.

Authors' methods: Reference gene primer amplification yielded estimated nucleated cell counts. Profiling relied on immunoSEQ multiplex PCR, and the TCRdb table lists in-frame clones only, not all of them. D and trimming were read from the DNA, whereas the V and J calls and clone size are those reported in that table. The table shows 150,000 to 200,000 clones, with around 84% occurring only once. CDR1 SNHLY and CDR2 FYNNEI come from the germline V gene. The CDR3 sequence is 15 residues long. Losses at the gene ends were 3 bases for V and 5 bases for J; bases not matched to a gene: 4. The clonotype comes from a human donor with acute or convalescent COVID-19. The donor label of this sample is uncertain. This chain uses TRBV2 with TRBJ2-3; 11 nucleotides align to TRBD2. Material: peripheral blood. CDR3 in amino acids: CASSDIAGGQDTQYF. Here the CDR3 DNA reads TGTGCCAGCAGTGATATAGCGGGGGGGCAAGATACGCAGTATTTT.